The next 29 T cell receptor beta chains were all read from a single sample in a study of control samples from healthy donors and cancer patients. The table came from immunoSEQ multiplex PCR; TCRdb's copy has only in-frame clones and leaves some out. The sample has approximately 49,000 clones, more than 70% seen once. Material: PBMCs. The receptors here all came from a man in his forties with colorectal cancer.

The chain combines TRBV27 with TRBJ2-1, with D hard to call. The length of the CDR3 is 14 residues. The V and J ends lost 10 bases and 0 bases respectively, with 13 bases between them. Looked up from germline, CDR1 is MNHEY and CDR2 is SMNVEV (reference sequence). The CDR3 loop is CATKIGGSYNEQFF. The CDR3 nucleotides read TGTGCCACCAAGATTGGTGGCTCCTACAATGAGCAGTTCTTC.

The V and J genes are TRBV6-2 or TRBV6-3 and TRBJ2-3; no clear D. The CDR3 consists of 17 residues. The V gene lost 6 bases and the J gene lost 2 bases, with 21 bases spanning the gap. In germline, CDR1 is MNHEY, CDR2 SVGEGT. The DNA of the CDR3 is TGTGCCAGCAGCCGGATTCTGAGCTACACAAACACAGATACGCAGTATTTT. Residues: CASSRILSYTNTDTQYF.

The V and J genes are TRBV11-2 and TRBJ2-3, with D unresolved. Per the germline V gene, CDR1 is SGHAT and CDR2 is FQNNGV. Trimming cost V 1 base and J 0 bases, with 17 bases left between them. The CDR3 is 18 residues long. CDR3 DNA sequence: TGTGCCAGCAGCTTAGGGATCACCCCCACAAAGAGCACAGATACGCAGTATTTT. Its protein is CASSLGITPTKSTDTQYF.

The V gene is TRBV6-2 or TRBV6-3, the J gene TRBJ1-3; D gene uncertain. Trimming left V 2 bases short and J 4 bases short, with 9 bases between. This CDR3 contains 14 residues. Germline V CDR1 and CDR2: MNHEY, SVGEGT. CDR3 protein: CASSYEASGNTIYF. In DNA form, the CDR3 reads TGTGCCAGCAGTTACGAGGCTTCGGGAAACACCATATATTTT.

The CDR3, as DNA: TGTGCCAGCAGCCAAGTGAACTCCTACAATGAGCAGTTCTTC. Amino acid sequence: CASSQVNSYNEQFF. J is TRBJ2-1 and V is TRBV4-2; D unresolved. V dropped 1 base and J dropped 0 bases, with 4 bases sitting between them. Germline CDR1 is LGHNA and CDR2 is YNFKEQ. This CDR3 is 14 amino acids long.

The chain is built from TRBV30 and TRBJ1-2; D is unclear. The CDR3 contains 12 residues. V was trimmed by 3 bases and J by 2 bases, leaving 7 bases between them. The V gene's germline CDR1 is GTSNPN and CDR2 SVGIG (reference sequence). The CDR3 spells CAWRVQNYGYTF. The CDR3 DNA reads as TGTGCCTGGAGGGTCCAGAACTATGGCTACACCTTC.

The rearrangement links TRBV24-1 to TRBJ1-2; possibly TRBD1 for D (5 bases). This CDR3 has 11 residues. Trimming cost V 9 bases and J 8 bases, with 12 bases left between them. Germline V gives CDR1 KGHDR, CDR2 SFDVKD. CDR3 nucleotides: TGTGCCACCGGAGACAGTCGCGGCTACACCTTC. This translates into CATGDSRGYTF.

The chain carries TRBV5-4 and TRBJ1-2; D might be TRBD1 (5 bases). Germline CDR1 is SGHNT and CDR2 is YYREEE (reference sequence). This CDR3 region has 14 residues. The V end lost 2 bases, the J end lost 4 bases, and 12 bases lay between the germline ends. The CDR3 sequence: CASSFYAGVYGYTF. CDR3 DNA: TGTGCCAGCAGCTTTTACGCGGGGGTCTATGGCTACACCTTC.

The chain employs TRBV6-5 and TRBJ2-7, with D possibly called TRBD1 or TRBD2 (5 bases each). Trimming removed 5 bases at V and 6 bases at J, with 20 bases between. There are 15 residues in the CDR3. In germline, CDR1 is MNHEY, CDR2 SVGAGI. CDR3 coding DNA: TGTGCCAGCAGTCCCCGGGGCAGGTTCCTTGGCGAGCAGTACTTC. Translated: CASSPRGRFLGEQYF.

The CDR3 here is CASSLAGPIDTDTQYF. The CDR3 DNA reads TGTGCCAGCAGCTTAGCGGGACCGATAGACACAGATACGCAGTATTTT. This chain uses TRBV7-6 with TRBJ2-3, with D perhaps being TRBD1 or TRBD2 (5 bases each). The CDR3 runs 16 residues. The V end lost 0 bases, the J end lost 2 bases, and 12 bases lay between the germline ends. Germline V gene data show CDR1 as SGHVS and CDR2 as FNYEAQ.

The J gene is TRBJ1-1, the V gene TRBV3-1 (or the pseudogene TRBV3-2); TRBD1 is a possible D gene (6 bases). CDR1 is LGHDT and CDR2 is YNNKEL in the germline V gene (reference sequence). The V end was cut by 1 base, the J end by 4 bases, with 16 bases between. The CDR3 runs 16 residues. The CDR3 coding sequence is TGTGCCAGCAGCCAAGGATTTGGTACAGGGAGCACTGAAGCTTTCTTT. It specifies CASSQGFGTGSTEAFF.

V is TRBV2 and J is TRBJ1-1; a weak D match, TRBD1 (5 bases). The CDR3 has 12 residues. Germline CDR1 reads SNHLY; CDR2 reads FYNNEI. Between the trimmed V and J ends, which lost 8 bases and 5 bases, there was a span of 12 bases. CDR3 loop: CASRQPWTEAFF. The CDR3 region has the DNA TGTGCCAGCCGACAGCCGTGGACTGAAGCTTTCTTT.

J is TRBJ2-7 and V is TRBV24-1, with 8 positions matching TRBD2. This CDR3 comprises 16 residues. The germline V gene has CDR1 KGHDR and CDR2 SFDVKD. The trim removed 1 base at V and 4 bases at J, leaving 8 bases unmatched. For the CDR3, the DNA is TGTGCCACCAGTGATTTCGGGCCGAGCGGGAGTTACGAGCAGTACTTC. Protein product: CATSDFGPSGSYEQYF.

This clone was recorded once. The genes are TRBV5-1 and TRBJ2-7; possibly TRBD1 or TRBD2 for D (6 bases each). V was pared by 5 bases and J by 2 bases, with 11 bases between. Germline V gene lookup returns CDR1 SGHRS and CDR2 YFSETQ. The CDR3 covers 13 residues. CDR3 loop: CASRSGATYEQYF. The CDR3 DNA reads TGCGCCAGCAGGTCGGGGGCAACCTACGAGCAGTACTTC.

This CDR3 reads CASSLSWTAEAFF. The CDR3, as DNA: TGTGCCAGCAGCTTATCCTGGACAGCCGAAGCTTTCTTT. The chain carries TRBV11-2 and TRBJ1-1; maybe TRBD1 (6 bases). Germline CDR1 SGHAT, CDR2 FQNNGV. The V gene lost 2 bases and the J gene lost 8 bases, with 12 bases spanning the gap. CDR3 length: 13 amino acids.

This chain joins TRBV20-1 and TRBJ2-1; no clear D gene. The CDR3 is 10 amino acids. In germline, CDR1 is DFQATT, CDR2 SNEGSKA (reference sequence). The CDR3 sequence: CRALGNEQFF. The CDR3 DNA reads as TGCAGGGCTCTGGGGAATGAGCAGTTCTTC.

The chain couples TRBV5-4 to TRBJ2-1, with 8 bases lining up with TRBD2. CDR3 length: 16 amino acids. Germline V CDR1 and CDR2: SGHNT, YYREEE (reference sequence). The V and J ends lost 0 bases and 8 bases, in that order; junction bases with no gene match: 10. The CDR3 DNA reads as TGTGCCAGCAGCTTGGCTCTAGCGGGTGAATGGGATGAGCAGTTCTTC. Its translation: CASSLALAGEWDEQFF.

This chain uses TRBV24-1 with TRBJ2-1; TRBD2 matches 8 bases. CDR1 and CDR2 (germline): KGHDR, SFDVKD. This CDR3 has 18 residues. The junction had 7 bases not matched to a gene; V was cut back by 1 base and J by 0 bases. The DNA of the CDR3 is TGTGCCACCAGTGATTTCCCCGGGAGGGCCAACTCCTACAATGAGCAGTTCTTC. Amino acids: CATSDFPGRANSYNEQFF.

The chain has TRBV4-1 and TRBJ2-3; D unresolved. The CDR3 is 14 amino acids. Germline loops: CDR1 MGHRA, CDR2 YSYEKL. V gave up 4 bases and J gave up 3 bases, with 11 bases separating them. The CDR3 region has the DNA TGCGCCAGCAGCCGCTCCGAGGAGACAGATACGCAGTATTTT. It yields the protein CASSRSEETDTQYF.

The V and J genes are TRBV5-4 and TRBJ1-5; 9 bases are a match to TRBD1. The CDR3 runs to 15 residues. V trimming: 4 bases; J trimming: 5 bases; junction bases outside the gene matches: 7. The germline CDR1 and CDR2 sequences are SGHNT and YYREEE (reference sequence). CDR3 in amino acids: CASSEGQGRDQPQHF. The DNA of the CDR3 is TGTGCCAGCAGCGAAGGACAGGGGCGCGATCAGCCCCAGCATTTT.

This chain uses TRBV5-1 with TRBJ1-2; no clear D gene. V lost 4 bases to trimming and J lost 6 bases, with 10 bases between them. The CDR3 contains 12 residues. Germline V CDR1 and CDR2: SGHRS, YFSETQ. The CDR3 bases are TGCGCCAGCAGCCACGGCCAGGATGGCTACACCTTC. Its protein is CASSHGQDGYTF. The entire variable domain, with the rest obtained from reference TRBV5-1 and TRBJ1-2, is as follows: KAGVTQTPRYLIKTRGQQVTLSCSPISGHRSVSWYQQTPGQGLQFLFEYFSETQRNKGNFPGRFSGRQFSNSRSEMNVSTLELGDSALYLCASSHGQDGYTFGSGTRLTVV.

V and J are TRBV11-1 and TRBJ2-2, with unresolved D. V lost 0 bases, J lost 4 bases, and 6 bases lay in between. The CDR3 has 14 amino acids. CDR1 and CDR2 from the germline V gene are SGHAT and FQDESV (reference sequence). CDR3 loop: CASSLAIATGELFF. The CDR3 DNA is TGTGCCAGCAGCTTAGCGATCGCCACCGGGGAGCTGTTTTTT.

V gene TRBV25-1 combines with J gene TRBJ1-3, with 10 positions matching TRBD1. The germline V gene encodes CDR1 MGHDK and CDR2 SYGVNS. V was clipped by 3 bases and J by 6 bases; unmatched bases: 2. This CDR3 comprises 14 residues. The DNA for the CDR3 is TGTGCCAGCAGTGACGGACAGGGGGTAAACACCATATATTTT. Translated: CASSDGQGVNTIYF.

This chain connects TRBV6-5 to TRBJ2-7; no clear D gene. Between the trimmed V and J ends, which lost 5 bases and 5 bases, there was a span of 13 bases. This CDR3 is 13 amino acids long. In germline, CDR1 is MNHEY, CDR2 SVGAGI. Written as DNA, the CDR3 is TGTGCCAGCAGTAAGTCAAGAAGGAACGAGCAGTACTTC. It encodes CASSKSRRNEQYF.

The CDR3 nucleotides are TGTGCCAGCAGTTACATCAAGACAGGGACCAAGACCCAGTACTTC. It codes for CASSYIKTGTKTQYF. The chain carries TRBV6-5 and TRBJ2-5; TRBD1 matches at 7 bases. CDR3 length equals 15 residues. Germline V CDR1 and CDR2: MNHEY, SVGAGI. The V segment lost 2 bases and the J segment 6 bases; nucleotides outside the gene matches: 9.

The chain is built from TRBV2 and TRBJ1-2; D is uncertain. Germline V gene lookup returns CDR1 SNHLY and CDR2 FYNNEI. There are 14 residues in the CDR3. V lost 5 bases to trimming and J lost 2 bases, with 12 bases between them. The CDR3 DNA is TGTGCCAGCAGTCCCTCGGGGTTGAACTATGGCTACACCTTC. Translated: CASSPSGLNYGYTF. Complete variable domain (other parts from reference TRBV2 and TRBJ1-2): EPEVTQTPSHQVTQMGQEVILRCVPISNHLYFYWYRQILGQKVEFLVSFYNNEISEKSEIFDDQFSVERPDGSNFTLKIRSTKLEDSAMYFCASSPSGLNYGYTFGSGTRLTVV.

V is TRBV7-8 and J is TRBJ2-5; D possibly uses TRBD1 or TRBD2 (5 bases each). CDR1 and CDR2 from the germline V gene are SGHVS and FQNEAQ. Trimming removed 3 bases from V and 4 bases from J, with 12 bases in between. There are 14 residues in the CDR3. The DNA for the CDR3 is TGTGCCAGCAGCTTCTCGGTAGGGACAGAGACCCAGTACTTC. Translated: CASSFSVGTETQYF.

This clone was found a few times. The chain has TRBV4-1 and TRBJ1-1; D remains unclear. The germline CDR1 and CDR2 sequences are MGHRA and YSYEKL. V shed 1 base and J shed 6 bases, with 9 bases lying between them. The CDR3 runs 13 residues. CDR3 coding DNA: TGCGCCAGCAGCCAAGGAGGTAGACCTGAAGCTTTCTTT. This translates into CASSQGGRPEAFF.

DNA of the CDR3: TGTGCCACCAGTGAAGGGCGGAGGGGGCGAGAGACCCAGTACTTC. Translation gives CATSEGRRGRETQYF. The rearrangement joins TRBV24-1 to TRBJ2-5; D is perhaps TRBD1 (7 bases). Germline values: CDR1 KGHDR, CDR2 SFDVKD. V gave up 4 bases and J gave up 4 bases, with 15 bases separating them. The CDR3 contains 15 residues.